The T cell receptor beta chain under discussion was sequenced for a study of T cell responses to AZD1222 COVID-19 vaccine. This table comes from immunoSEQ multiplex PCR, and its TCRdb copy is limited to in-frame clones, with some not included. The table shows 90,000 to 150,000 clones, with about 88% occurring only once. Germline V CDR1 and CDR2: SQVTM, ANQGSEA. Trimming took 6 bases from V and 9 from J; bases not matched to a gene: 7. The CDR3 has 13 residues. The gene calls are TRBV29-1 and TRBJ1-6; TRBD1 aligns across 8 bases. The sequenced sample was peripheral blood, obtained 28 days after the second AZD1222 dose. The sequence came from an adult who received the AZD1222 COVID-19 vaccine. The CDR3: CSVLTGVGSPLHF. DNA for the CDR3: TGCAGCGTACTGACAGGGGTGGGTTCACCCCTCCACTTT.